This T cell receptor beta chain was sequenced during a study of response to subunit inactivated influenza vaccine. TCRdb analysed the RT-PCR reads with MiXCR anew, one entry per CDR3 protein. The table lists 650,000 to 700,000 distinct CDR3 sequences, about 15% of them singletons. With respect to this clonotype: As yet, its antigen is unknown.

Whole-study findings and limits: Authors suggested that a seasonal influenza vaccination recruits few new T cells each time.

Losses at the gene ends were 5 bases for V and 8 bases for J; bases not matched to a gene: 8. The CDR3 has 14 residues. Germline CDR1 is KGHSH and CDR2 is LQKENI. The rearrangement joins TRBV18 to TRBJ2-1, with TRBD1 identical over 8 bases. This specimen consisted of PBMCs from blood, obtained roughly 12 days after vaccination. The receptor comes from a man aged 45-65 years who received an inactivated influenza vaccine. The CDR3 loop reads CASSDRTGNDEQFF. The CDR3 nucleotides are TGTGCCAGCTCAGATCGGACAGGGAACGATGAGCAGTTCTTC.